A single sample gave rise to the 17 T cell receptor beta chains below, sequenced in a study of OX40 agonist ivuxolimab in advanced cancers. The protocol was immunoSEQ multiplex PCR, while the TCRdb copy is restricted to in-frame clones and leaves out a portion. The top ten clones hold more than 1.2% of a sample with fewer than 100,000 clones, approximately 83% of them seen once. The sample was CD4+ or CD8+ T cells sorted from blood, taken in a trial of the OX40 agonist ivuxolimab. The receptors originated from an adult with an advanced solid tumor such as melanoma, head and neck, liver or kidney cancer.

The CDR3 here is CASTRGLEQFF. In nucleotides, the CDR3 is TGTGCCAGCACCCGAGGTCTTGAGCAGTTCTTC. The chain joins TRBV6-5 to TRBJ2-1; D remains unclear. Trimming took 7 bases from V and 9 from J, leaving 10 bases between them. Per germline, CDR1 MNHEY and CDR2 SVGAGI. This CDR3 has 11 amino acids.

The rearrangement links TRBV5-1 to TRBJ1-1; D possibly corresponds to TRBD1 (5 bases). Germline-derived CDR1 and CDR2 are SGHRS and YFSETQ. This CDR3 region has 14 residues. Between the trimmed V and J ends, which lost 2 bases and 4 bases, there was a span of 12 bases. CDR3 loop: CASSFWGRGTEAFF. The CDR3 bases are TGCGCCAGCAGCTTCTGGGGAAGGGGCACTGAAGCTTTCTTT.

The chain combines TRBV7-2 with TRBJ2-7; D remains ambiguous. CDR1 is SGHTA and CDR2 is FQGNSA in the germline V gene. V was pared by 7 bases and J by 7 bases, with 17 bases between. The CDR3 totals 13 residues. DNA of the CDR3: TGTGCCAGCACCCCCGGTTTGGCTAGGGAGCAGTACTTC. Translated: CASTPGLAREQYF.

The chain is built from TRBV18 and TRBJ2-1, with 9 bases that match TRBD2. V was pared by 2 bases and J by 7 bases, with 12 bases of the junction left unmatched. In germline, CDR1 is KGHSH, CDR2 LQKENI. This CDR3 is 17 amino acids long. The CDR3 loop is CASSPETGGRGVNEQFF. As DNA, the CDR3 is TGTGCCAGCTCACCAGAGACCGGCGGGAGGGGGGTGAATGAGCAGTTCTTC.

The chain has TRBV6-1 and TRBJ2-3, with D maybe TRBD2 (7 bases). The CDR3 runs 15 residues. Trimming removed 7 bases from V and 6 bases from J, with 20 bases in between. From germline, CDR1 is MNHNS and CDR2 SASEGT. The CDR3 reads CASTMKGGPSDTQYF. The CDR3 nucleotides read TGTGCCAGCACCATGAAGGGGGGGCCATCGGATACGCAGTATTTT.

The rearrangement joins TRBV28 to TRBJ2-2, with D possibly being TRBD1 (6 bases). V lost 6 bases to trimming and J lost 1 base, with 6 bases between them. The CDR3 is 13 residues long. The V gene's germline CDR1 is MDHEN and CDR2 SYDVKM. The CDR3 reads CASRTGNTGELFF. For the CDR3, the DNA is TGTGCCAGCAGGACAGGGAACACCGGGGAGCTGTTTTTT.

The chain is built from TRBV11-2 and TRBJ2-7; tentatively, D is TRBD1 or TRBD2 (5 bases each). Germline assignment: CDR1 SGHAT and CDR2 FQNNGV. The CDR3 totals 15 residues. The V and J ends lost 4 bases and 5 bases respectively, with 18 bases between them. This CDR3 is CASSSHRGGRNEQYF. CDR3 nucleotide sequence: TGTGCCAGCAGCTCCCACCGTGGGGGTAGGAACGAGCAGTACTTC.

In this sample, this clone turned up once. This chain uses TRBV30 with TRBJ2-5; possible D gene TRBD1, 6 bases. CDR3 size: 13 residues. Germline V gene lookup returns CDR1 GTSNPN and CDR2 SVGIG (reference sequence). The germline V and J ends were trimmed by 0 bases and 5 bases, with 10 bases remaining between them. The CDR3 loop is CAWSVGGIETQYF. CDR3 nucleotides: TGTGCCTGGAGTGTAGGGGGAATTGAGACCCAGTACTTC. Complete variable domain (other parts from reference TRBV30 and TRBJ2-5): SQTIHQWPATLVQPVGSPLSLECTVEGTSNPNLYWYRQAAGRGLQLLFYSVGIGQISSEVPQNLSASRPQDRQFILSSKKLLLSDSGFYLCAWSVGGIETQYFGPGTRLLVL.

The chain recombines TRBV10-2 with TRBJ2-3; TRBD2 matches 9 bases. V lost 6 bases to trimming and J lost 6 bases; unmatched junction nucleotides: 7. The germline gives CDR1 WSHSY, CDR2 SAAADI. The CDR3 has 14 amino acids. As DNA, the CDR3 is TGCGCCAGCAGCGTCCTAGCGGGATCCGATACGCAGTATTTT. Its protein product is CASSVLAGSDTQYF.

In this sample, this clone turned up a few times. The chain's CDR3 is CASSLEQYSDEQFF. The CDR3 region has the DNA TGTGCCAGCAGCTTAGAACAGTACTCCGATGAGCAGTTCTTC. This chain links TRBV7-9 with TRBJ2-1, with D hard to call. CDR1 SEHNR and CDR2 FQNEAQ come from the germline V gene (reference sequence). This CDR3 has 14 residues. Trimming stripped 1 base from V and 8 bases from J, with 12 bases between. The complete variable domain, with remaining parts taken from reference TRBV7-9 and TRBJ2-1, reads DTGVSQNPRHKITKRGQNVTFRCDPISEHNRLYWYRQTLGQGPEFLTYFQNEAQLEKSRLLSDRFSAERPKGSFSTLEIQRTEQGDSAMYLCASSLEQYSDEQFFGPGTRLTVL.

The chain carries TRBV14 and TRBJ2-7, with 7 positions matching TRBD2. Germline V gene data show CDR1 as SGHDN and CDR2 as FVKESK. The CDR3 is made up of 13 amino acids. Trimming at V came to 4 bases and at J to 6 bases, leaving 6 bases not matched to a gene. The CDR3 DNA is TGTGCCAGCAGCCTGTGGGGGGGAGGCGAGCAGTACTTC. As protein: CASSLWGGGEQYF.

This clone was counted between two and nine times. The chain carries TRBV28 and TRBJ1-5, with D possibly TRBD1 on 5 matching bases. Germline CDR1 is MDHEN and CDR2 is SYDVKM. The germline V and J ends were trimmed by 6 bases and 4 bases, with 16 bases remaining between them. This CDR3 has 15 residues. The CDR3 is CASSKPTATNQPQHF. Here the CDR3 DNA reads TGTGCCAGCAGCAAGCCGACAGCTACTAATCAGCCCCAGCATTTT. The complete variable domain, with remaining parts taken from reference TRBV28 and TRBJ1-5, reads DVKVTQSSRYLVKRTGEKVFLECVQDMDHENMFWYRQDPGLGLRLIYFSYDVKMKEKGDIPEGYSVSREKKERFSLILESASTNQTSMYLCASSKPTATNQPQHFGDGTRLSIL.

This clone has more than one count but fewer than ten. The chain recombines TRBV6-6 with TRBJ1-6; no firm D call. CDR1 MNHNY and CDR2 SVGAGI come from the germline V gene (reference sequence). This CDR3 contains 14 residues. V shed 2 bases and J shed 9 bases, with 11 bases lying between them. The DNA of the CDR3 is TGTGCCAGCAGTTACAAGGGTGATGGTTCACCCCTCCACTTT. This codes for CASSYKGDGSPLHF.

The chain joins TRBV11-2 to TRBJ2-2; TRBD2 agrees at 9 bases. The junction had 4 bases not matched to a gene; V was cut back by 3 bases and J by 5 bases. From germline, CDR1 is SGHAT and CDR2 FQNNGV. This CDR3 contains 15 residues. CDR3 DNA sequence: TGTGCCAGCAGCTTTAGCGGGAGAGGTACCGGGGAGCTGTTTTTT. Translating gives CASSFSGRGTGELFF.

The CDR3 spells CASSLSGATNEKLFF. CDR3 coding DNA: TGCGCCAGCAGCTTATCCGGGGCAACTAATGAAAAACTGTTTTTT. The chain employs TRBV5-1 and TRBJ1-4, with D unclear. This CDR3 region has 15 residues. Germline V gene lookup returns CDR1 SGHRS and CDR2 YFSETQ. V was clipped by 2 bases and J by 0 bases, with 8 bases between them.

The chain employs TRBV12-5 and TRBJ1-1; 7 bases are shared with TRBD1. Looked up from germline, CDR1 is LGHNT and CDR2 is FRNRAP. V trimming: 4 bases; J trimming: 3 bases; junction bases outside the gene matches: 14. This CDR3 has 17 amino acids. The CDR3 DNA follows: TGTGCTAGTGGTTCGATGGACAGGCTCCCCGGGGACACTGAAGCTTTCTTT. This gives the protein CASGSMDRLPGDTEAFF.

This clone was seen just once. V gene TRBV2 combines with J gene TRBJ1-2; 8 bases are shared with TRBD1. Trimming took 0 bases from V and 3 from J; bases not matched to a gene: 0. The CDR3 loop spans 14 amino acids. Germline CDR1 reads SNHLY; CDR2 reads FYNNEI. The CDR3 sequence is CASSEAGQDYGYTF. The CDR3 region has the DNA TGTGCCAGCAGTGAAGCGGGACAGGACTATGGCTACACCTTC.